Listed below are T cell receptor beta chains from one sample, sequenced in a study of blood T cell repertoires in COVID-19. Profiled with immunoSEQ multiplex PCR; TCRdb holds only in-frame clones, not every one. Among roughly 300,000 clones, 86% were seen once, and the ten largest hold 3.5% to 4.5%. The sample taken for sequencing was PBMCs or T cells enriched from blood (not recorded which). All receptors come from a man aged 30 to 39 who had recovered from COVID-19. Both conserved end residues are part of each CDR3. Fields, in order: CDR3 length, D gene, J gene, V gene, clone size, CDR3 DNA, CDR3 protein. The D gene is left open where the match is weak. Expanded clones get a size class; other rows say once, few or many, or leave the size out.

length: 18
D: -
J: TRBJ1-1
V: TRBV21-1
size: -
DNA: -
CDR3: CASSKGWGTGALDTEAFF

length: 14
D: TRBD2
J: TRBJ2-5
V: TRBV5-1
size: -
DNA: TGCGCCAGCAGCCACCGGGAGGACCAAGAGACCCAGTACTTC
CDR3: CASSHREDQETQYF

length: 18
D: TRBD2
J: TRBJ2-7
V: TRBV5-3
size: -
DNA: TGTGCCAGAAGCTTGCGGTATTACTTTTTAAGCGGGACCTACGAGCAGTACTTC
CDR3: CARSLRYYFLSGTYEQYF

length: 13
D: -
J: TRBJ2-7
V: TRBV12-3/TRBV12-4
size: -
DNA: TGTGCCAGCAGGAACAGGGTCTCCTACGAGCAGTACTTC
CDR3: CASRNRVSYEQYF

length: 16
D: -
J: TRBJ2-1
V: TRBV13
size: -
DNA: TGTGCCAGCAGCCCAAGGGGGGGGAGCTCCTACAATGAGCAGTTCTTC
CDR3: CASSPRGGSSYNEQFF

length: 15
D: TRBD2
J: TRBJ2-2
V: TRBV19
size: -
DNA: TGTGCCACCTCCGGGCTAGCGGCTGGGACCGGGGAGCTGTTTTTT
CDR3: CATSGLAAGTGELFF

length: 15
D: -
J: TRBJ1-2
V: TRBV7-9
size: -
DNA: TGTGCCAGCAGCTTAGTTGTACAGTGGGTCGCTGGCTACACCTTC
CDR3: CASSLVVQWVAGYTF

length: 13
D: -
J: TRBJ1-2
V: TRBV25-1
size: -
DNA: TGTGCCAGCAGTTCGCAGGGTAACTATGGCTACACCTTC
CDR3: CASSSQGNYGYTF

length: 15
D: TRBD1
J: TRBJ1-2
V: TRBV5-8
size: -
DNA: TGTGCCAGCAGCGCTGGGACAGGGCGTAGCTATGGCTACACCTTC
CDR3: CASSAGTGRSYGYTF

length: 16
D: TRBD2
J: TRBJ2-5
V: TRBV28
size: -
DNA: TGTGCCAGCAGGAAGGGGCTAGCGGGGGGCCAAGAGACCCAGTACTTC
CDR3: CASRKGLAGGQETQYF

length: 12
D: -
J: TRBJ2-7
V: TRBV28
size: -
DNA: TGTGCCAGCAGCAACTTAGGGGGCGAGCAGTACTTC
CDR3: CASSNLGGEQYF

length: 13
D: -
J: TRBJ1-2
V: TRBV24-1
size: once
DNA: TGTGCCACCAGTGATAGAGACACCTATGGCTACACCTTC
CDR3: CATSDRDTYGYTF

length: 13
D: -
J: TRBJ1-5
V: TRBV12-5
size: -
DNA: TGTGCTAGTGTTACAGGCCCCAATCAGCCCCAGCATTTT
CDR3: CASVTGPNQPQHF

length: 15
D: -
J: TRBJ1-5
V: TRBV5-4
size: -
DNA: TGTGCCAGCAGCCCCGGCCCCCTCCCGGGTCAGCCCCAGCATTTT
CDR3: CASSPGPLPGQPQHF

length: 15
D: -
J: TRBJ1-1
V: TRBV5-1
size: -
DNA: TGCGCCAGCAGCCCACACAGGGATACCGGCACTGAAGCTTTCTTT
CDR3: CASSPHRDTGTEAFF

length: 12
D: -
J: TRBJ1-1
V: TRBV29-1
size: -
DNA: TGCAGCGTTGGCCCGGTGAGCACTGAAGCTTTCTTT
CDR3: CSVGPVSTEAFF

length: 10
D: -
J: TRBJ1-5
V: TRBV27
size: few
DNA: TGTGCCAGCAGCTTGGACGCGGGGCATTTT
CDR3: CASSLDAGHF

length: 14
D: -
J: TRBJ2-7
V: TRBV6-2/TRBV6-3
size: -
DNA: TGTGCCAGCAGCCCCATACACAGGGAATATGTGCAGTACTTC
CDR3: CASSPIHREYVQYF

length: 16
D: -
J: TRBJ2-1
V: TRBV5-8
size: -
DNA: TGTGCCAGCAGGAAAGCAGCGGGTAGCTCCTACAATGAGCAGTTCTTC
CDR3: CASRKAAGSSYNEQFF

length: 13
D: -
J: TRBJ2-2
V: TRBV29-1
size: -
DNA: TGCAGCGGGCGGGAATTGGGCACCGGGGAGCTGTTTTTT
CDR3: CSGRELGTGELFF

length: 18
D: TRBD2
J: TRBJ2-2
V: TRBV27
size: -
DNA: TGTGCCAGCAGTTTATCTAGCGGGAGGGTTCTGGGCACCGGGGAGCTGTTTTTT
CDR3: CASSLSSGRVLGTGELFF

length: 14
D: TRBD1
J: TRBJ2-1
V: TRBV5-1
size: -
DNA: TGCGCCAGCAGTATGTTGAAAGGGGGCCCTGAGCAGTTCTTC
CDR3: CASSMLKGGPEQFF

length: 15
D: TRBD1
J: TRBJ1-3
V: TRBV30
size: -
DNA: TGTGCCTGGAGCGCTCAACAGGGGGGTGGAAACACCATATATTTT
CDR3: CAWSAQQGGGNTIYF

length: 11
D: -
J: TRBJ2-1
V: TRBV29-1
size: -
DNA: TGCAGCGTTTATAATTACAATGAGCAGTTCTTC
CDR3: CSVYNYNEQFF

length: 14
D: -
J: TRBJ1-4
V: TRBV5-1
size: -
DNA: TGCGCCAGCAGCTTGGCCTCAACTAATGAAAAACTGTTTTTT
CDR3: CASSLASTNEKLFF

length: 14
D: TRBD2
J: TRBJ2-3
V: TRBV30
size: -
DNA: TGTGCCTGGACCGGGGGACTAGCTACAGATACGCAGTATTTT
CDR3: CAWTGGLATDTQYF

length: 15
D: TRBD1
J: TRBJ1-6
V: TRBV2
size: few
DNA: TGTGCCAGCAGGACAGGGGGCGCTTGGAATTCACCCCTCCACTTT
CDR3: CASRTGGAWNSPLHF

length: 14
D: TRBD1
J: TRBJ2-7
V: TRBV5-1
size: -
DNA: TGCGCCAGCAGCTTGGTAGGGGCAGGGGGCGAGCAGTACTTC
CDR3: CASSLVGAGGEQYF

length: 15
D: -
J: TRBJ1-5
V: TRBV7-2
size: -
DNA: TGTGCCAGCAGCTTAGCGGGGCCTCCCCGACAGCCCCAGCATTTT
CDR3: CASSLAGPPRQPQHF

length: 18
D: TRBD2
J: TRBJ2-1
V: TRBV5-3
size: few
DNA: TGTGCCAGAAGGTCCTTACCCCCGCTAGCGGGATCCTACAATGAGCAGTTCTTC
CDR3: CARRSLPPLAGSYNEQFF

length: 16
D: TRBD1
J: TRBJ2-2
V: TRBV9
size: -
DNA: TGTGCCAGCAGCACCCGGGACAGGACAAACACCGGGGAGCTGTTTTTT
CDR3: CASSTRDRTNTGELFF

length: 15
D: TRBD1
J: TRBJ2-3
V: TRBV27
size: -
DNA: TGTGCCAGCAGTTTACAGACAGGGGGCCAAGATACGCAGTATTTT
CDR3: CASSLQTGGQDTQYF

length: 14
D: -
J: TRBJ1-3
V: TRBV7-2
size: few
DNA: TGTGCCAGCAGCTTGTCCAGGGGTGGAAACACCATATATTTT
CDR3: CASSLSRGGNTIYF

length: 14
D: TRBD1
J: TRBJ1-5
V: TRBV5-1
size: few
DNA: TGCGCCAGCAGCATTGGGACAGGGGATCAGCCCCAGCATTTT
CDR3: CASSIGTGDQPQHF

length: 14
D: -
J: TRBJ1-4
V: TRBV5-1
size: -
DNA: TGCGCCAGCAGCTCGGGGGGGTCTAATGAAAAACTGTTTTTT
CDR3: CASSSGGSNEKLFF

length: 16
D: TRBD1
J: TRBJ2-2
V: TRBV12-5
size: -
DNA: TGTGCTAGTGGTATTCGACAGGGATCGGACACCGGGGAGCTGTTTTTT
CDR3: CASGIRQGSDTGELFF

length: 16
D: TRBD2
J: TRBJ2-1
V: TRBV18
size: -
DNA: TGTGCCAGCTCAGCCGGACTAGCGGGACCCTACAATGAGCAGTTCTTC
CDR3: CASSAGLAGPYNEQFF

length: 16
D: TRBD1
J: TRBJ1-4
V: TRBV6-1
size: -
DNA: TGTGCCAGCAGTGGCAATCCCGGGACAGGGAGTGAAAAACTGTTTTTT
CDR3: CASSGNPGTGSEKLFF

length: 14
D: TRBD1
J: TRBJ1-2
V: TRBV27
size: -
DNA: TGTGCCAGCAGCAGGACAGGGTCCCTCTATGGCTACACCTTC
CDR3: CASSRTGSLYGYTF

length: 16
D: -
J: TRBJ1-4
V: TRBV29-1
size: -
DNA: TGCAGCGTTGAAGATGGGGAGGCGGCAACTAATGAAAAACTGTTTTTT
CDR3: CSVEDGEAATNEKLFF

length: 16
D: TRBD1
J: TRBJ1-5
V: TRBV19
size: -
DNA: TGTGCCAGTAGTATTCTCCCGACAGGGGTCAATCAGCCCCAGCATTTT
CDR3: CASSILPTGVNQPQHF

length: 15
D: TRBD1
J: TRBJ1-1
V: TRBV7-9
size: -
DNA: TGTGCCAGCAGCTTAGGACAGGGGGTGAACACTGAAGCTTTCTTT
CDR3: CASSLGQGVNTEAFF

length: 15
D: -
J: TRBJ2-7
V: TRBV6-5
size: -
DNA: TGTGCCAGCAGACTTTCCTCTAGCACGGGGAACGAGCAGTACTTC
CDR3: CASRLSSSTGNEQYF

length: 14
D: TRBD1
J: TRBJ2-7
V: TRBV7-8
size: -
DNA: TGTGCCAGCAGCTTATCCGGGACAGCCTACGAGCAGTACTTC
CDR3: CASSLSGTAYEQYF

length: 16
D: -
J: TRBJ2-2
V: TRBV24-1
size: -
DNA: TGTGCCACCAGTGAGCATCCGGGGGTTTCGACCGGGGAGCTGTTTTTT
CDR3: CATSEHPGVSTGELFF

length: 14
D: TRBD1
J: TRBJ1-3
V: TRBV6-1
size: -
DNA: TGTGCCAGCAATGAACAGGGGTTCGGAAACACCATATATTTT
CDR3: CASNEQGFGNTIYF

length: 18
D: -
J: TRBJ2-4
V: TRBV15
size: -
DNA: TGTGCCACCAGCAGAGGCGAAGGGACTTCAGTCCCGGGAAACATTCAGTACTTC
CDR3: CATSRGEGTSVPGNIQYF

length: 15
D: -
J: TRBJ2-5
V: TRBV4-1
size: -
DNA: TGCGCCAGCAGCCAAGGGACAGCCGGGGCGGAGACCCAGTACTTC
CDR3: CASSQGTAGAETQYF

length: 15
D: -
J: TRBJ2-2
V: TRBV29-1
size: -
DNA: TGCAGCGCCGGGACTGGTGGGGGTTACACCGGGGAGCTGTTTTTT
CDR3: CSAGTGGGYTGELFF

length: 15
D: -
J: TRBJ2-7
V: TRBV18
size: once
DNA: TGTGCCAGCTCACCTCCGACAGGGAGGCTCTACGAGCAGTACTTC
CDR3: CASSPPTGRLYEQYF